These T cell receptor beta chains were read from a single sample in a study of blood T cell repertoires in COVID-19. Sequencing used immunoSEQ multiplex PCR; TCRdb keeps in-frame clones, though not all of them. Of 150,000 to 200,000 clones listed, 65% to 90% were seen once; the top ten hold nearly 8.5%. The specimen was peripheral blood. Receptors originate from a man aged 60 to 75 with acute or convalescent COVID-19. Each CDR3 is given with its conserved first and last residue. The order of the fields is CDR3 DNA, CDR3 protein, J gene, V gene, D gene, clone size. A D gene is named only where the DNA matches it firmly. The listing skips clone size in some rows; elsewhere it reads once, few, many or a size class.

DNA: TGTGCCAGCAGTGTAGACAGGGGCAGTGAGCAGTTCTTC
CDR3: CASSVDRGSEQFF
J: TRBJ2-1
V: TRBV2
D: TRBD1
size: .

DNA: TGCAGTGCTAGTCCCGGAGGGGGCTGGAACACTGAAGCTTTCTTT
CDR3: CSASPGGGWNTEAFF
J: TRBJ1-1
V: TRBV20-1
D: TRBD1
size: .

DNA: TGTGCCAGCTTGGCGGGGCCCCATGAACTGAACACTGAAGCTTTCTTT
CDR3: CASLAGPHELNTEAFF
J: TRBJ1-1
V: TRBV27
D: .
size: .

DNA: TGTGCCAGCAGTGAGCACACCCAGGACTATGGCTACACCTTC
CDR3: CASSEHTQDYGYTF
J: TRBJ1-2
V: TRBV2
D: .
size: .

DNA: TGTGCCACCCGGACAGGGGGTGGCACAGATACGCAGTATTTT
CDR3: CATRTGGGTDTQYF
J: TRBJ2-3
V: TRBV10-3
D: TRBD1
size: .

DNA: TGCGCCAGCAGCCGTAACAGGGGAACCTACGAGCAGTACTTC
CDR3: CASSRNRGTYEQYF
J: TRBJ2-7
V: TRBV4-1
D: TRBD1
size: .

DNA: TGTGCCACCAGTGATTCCGGGACTAGCGGGTACGAGCAGTACTTC
CDR3: CATSDSGTSGYEQYF
J: TRBJ2-7
V: TRBV24-1
D: TRBD2
size: .

DNA: TGTGCCAGCAGCCCGGGACAGGGTCATGGCTACACCTTC
CDR3: CASSPGQGHGYTF
J: TRBJ1-2
V: TRBV7-9
D: TRBD1
size: .

DNA: TGTGCCAGCAGTACCCGACAGGGCGGCTACACCTTC
CDR3: CASSTRQGGYTF
J: TRBJ1-2
V: TRBV28
D: TRBD1
size: .

DNA: TGTGCCAGTGAGGACAGGGCGGTGTCGGACACCATATATTTT
CDR3: CASEDRAVSDTIYF
J: TRBJ1-3
V: TRBV6-5
D: TRBD1
size: .

DNA: TGTGCCAGTAGTATATCATCCCCGCTGAGACAGGGTCGTAACTATGGCTACACCTTC
CDR3: CASSISSPLRQGRNYGYTF
J: TRBJ1-2
V: TRBV19
D: TRBD1
size: .

DNA: TGCGCCAGCAGTGAACCCAGGTCCTACGAGCAGTACTTC
CDR3: CASSEPRSYEQYF
J: TRBJ2-7
V: TRBV10-1
D: .
size: .

DNA: TGTGCCAGCAGTGACGGCGGGAGCCACACAGATACGCAGTATTTT
CDR3: CASSDGGSHTDTQYF
J: TRBJ2-3
V: TRBV2
D: TRBD2
size: .

DNA: TGTGCCAGCAGCCCAGGGCCGGGTTACGAGCAGTACTTC
CDR3: CASSPGPGYEQYF
J: TRBJ2-7
V: TRBV7-3
D: .
size: once

DNA: TGTGCCAGCAGCTTAGGGGAGTCAGGGGGCGCCGGGGGCTACACCTTC
CDR3: CASSLGESGGAGGYTF
J: TRBJ1-2
V: TRBV11-2
D: TRBD1
size: .

DNA: TGTGCCAGCGGGCCAACCCCCTACGAGCAGTACTTC
CDR3: CASGPTPYEQYF
J: TRBJ2-7
V: TRBV2
D: .
size: .